This T cell receptor (beta chain) is from a study of blood T cell repertoires in COVID-19. The overall study: The United States, Italy and Spain were the sources of the acute and convalescent COVID-19 samples. In each case, the material was cDNA or gDNA derived from T cells, B-cell-depleted T cells, or PBMCs.

Sequenced by immunoSEQ multiplex PCR; TCRdb stores in-frame clones only, minus some. In the table there are approximately 300,000 clones, 85% to 90% of which are singletons. Participants were placed into cohorts based on the clinical history they reported. The specimen sequenced was PBMCs or T cells enriched from blood (not recorded which). This clonotype originated in a woman in her twenties or thirties who had recovered from COVID-19.

CDR3 coding DNA: TGTGCCAGCAGCCGGGACAGAATGAACACTGAAGCTTTCTTT. This sequence encodes CASSRDRMNTEAFF. The chain employs TRBV7-8 and TRBJ1-1; 7 bases agree with TRBD1. Germline V CDR1 and CDR2: SGHVS, FQNEAQ. V gave up 5 bases and J gave up 0 bases; unmatched junction bases: 3. This CDR3 has 14 residues.